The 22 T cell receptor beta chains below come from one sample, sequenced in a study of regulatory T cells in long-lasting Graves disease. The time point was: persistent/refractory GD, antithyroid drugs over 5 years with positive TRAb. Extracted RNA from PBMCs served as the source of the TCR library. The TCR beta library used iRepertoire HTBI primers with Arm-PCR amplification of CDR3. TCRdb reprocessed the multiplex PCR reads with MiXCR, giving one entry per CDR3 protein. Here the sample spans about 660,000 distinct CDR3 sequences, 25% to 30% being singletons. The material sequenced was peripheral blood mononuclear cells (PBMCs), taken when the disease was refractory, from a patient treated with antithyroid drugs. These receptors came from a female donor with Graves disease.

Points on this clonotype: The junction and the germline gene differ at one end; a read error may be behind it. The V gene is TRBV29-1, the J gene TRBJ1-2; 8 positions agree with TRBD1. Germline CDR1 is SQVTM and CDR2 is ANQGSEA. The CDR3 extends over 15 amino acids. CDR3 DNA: TGCAGCGTTGAAGGGCGGACAGGGCATCTCTATGGCTACGCCTTC. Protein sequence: CSVEGRTGHLYGYAF.

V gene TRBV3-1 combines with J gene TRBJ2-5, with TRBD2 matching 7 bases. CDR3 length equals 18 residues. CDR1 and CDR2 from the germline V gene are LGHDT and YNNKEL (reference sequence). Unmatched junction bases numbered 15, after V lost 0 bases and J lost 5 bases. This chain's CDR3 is CASSQDGPPLREWETQYF. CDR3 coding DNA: TGTGCCAGCAGCCAAGACGGGCCTCCCCTGCGGGAGTGGGAGACCCAGTACTTC.

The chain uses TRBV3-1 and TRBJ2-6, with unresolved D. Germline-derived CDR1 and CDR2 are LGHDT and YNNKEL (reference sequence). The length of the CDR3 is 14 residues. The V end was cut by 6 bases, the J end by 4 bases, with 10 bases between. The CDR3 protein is CASSTTAGANVLTF. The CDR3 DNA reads TGTGCCAGCAGTACCACGGCCGGGGCCAACGTCCTGACTTTC.

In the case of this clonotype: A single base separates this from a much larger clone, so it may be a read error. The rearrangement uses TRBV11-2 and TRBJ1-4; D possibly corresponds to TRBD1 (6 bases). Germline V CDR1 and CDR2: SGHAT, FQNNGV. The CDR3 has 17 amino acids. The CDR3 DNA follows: TGTGCCAGCAGTGTGGACAGTCCCCTCGCAACTAATGGAAAACTGTTTTTT. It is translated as CASSVDSPLATNGKLFF.

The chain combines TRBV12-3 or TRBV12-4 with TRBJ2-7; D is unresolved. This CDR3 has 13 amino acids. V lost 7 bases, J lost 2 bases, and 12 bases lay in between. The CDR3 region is CASTPGSPYEQYF. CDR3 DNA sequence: TGTGCCAGCACCCCGGGTTCCCCCTACGAGCAGTACTTC.

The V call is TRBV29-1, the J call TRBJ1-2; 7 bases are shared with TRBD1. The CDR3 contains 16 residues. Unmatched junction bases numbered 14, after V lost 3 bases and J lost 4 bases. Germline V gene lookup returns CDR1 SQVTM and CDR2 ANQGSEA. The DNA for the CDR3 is TGCAGCGTTGAGGAGGTGGCAGGGGGTACCCGCTATGGCTACACCTTC. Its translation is CSVEEVAGGTRYGYTF.

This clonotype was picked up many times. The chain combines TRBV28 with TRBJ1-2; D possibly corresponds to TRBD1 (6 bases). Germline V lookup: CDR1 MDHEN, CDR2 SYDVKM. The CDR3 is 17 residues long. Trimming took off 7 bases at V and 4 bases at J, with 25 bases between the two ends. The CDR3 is CASTVGGAWGQGYGYTF. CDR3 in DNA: TGTGCCAGCACCGTAGGGGGGGCCTGGGGGCAGGGCTATGGCTACACCTTC.

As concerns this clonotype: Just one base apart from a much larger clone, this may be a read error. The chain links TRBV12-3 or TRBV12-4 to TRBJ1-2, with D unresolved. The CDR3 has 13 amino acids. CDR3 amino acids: CVSSLVPQRGYTF. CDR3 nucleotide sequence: TGTGTCAGCAGTTTAGTACCCCAAAGGGGCTACACCTTC.

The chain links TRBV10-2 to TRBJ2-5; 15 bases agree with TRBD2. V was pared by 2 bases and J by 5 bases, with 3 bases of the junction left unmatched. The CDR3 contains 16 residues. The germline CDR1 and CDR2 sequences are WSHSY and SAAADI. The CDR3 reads CASSERTSGRGETQYF. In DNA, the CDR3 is TGCGCCAGCAGTGAGAGGACTAGCGGGAGGGGGGAGACCCAGTACTTC.

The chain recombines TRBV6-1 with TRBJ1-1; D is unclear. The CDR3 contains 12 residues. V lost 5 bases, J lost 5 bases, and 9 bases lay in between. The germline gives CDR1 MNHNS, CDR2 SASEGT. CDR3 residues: CASSTFQTEAFF. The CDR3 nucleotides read TGTGCCAGCAGTACTTTTCAGACTGAAGCTTTCTTT.

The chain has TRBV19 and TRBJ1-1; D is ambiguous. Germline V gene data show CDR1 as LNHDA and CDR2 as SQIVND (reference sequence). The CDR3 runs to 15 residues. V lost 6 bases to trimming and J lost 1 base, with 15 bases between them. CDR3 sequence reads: CASRGLGSGNTEAFF. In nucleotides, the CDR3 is TGTGCCAGTAGAGGATTAGGTTCGGGGAACACTGAAGCTTTCTTT.

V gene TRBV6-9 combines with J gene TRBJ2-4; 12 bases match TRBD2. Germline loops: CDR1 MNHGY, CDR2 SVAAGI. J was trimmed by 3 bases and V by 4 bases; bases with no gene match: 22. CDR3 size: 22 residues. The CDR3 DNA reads TGTGCCAGCAGTTCTAGGACAGGGGCGCGGACTAGCGGGACTCCGCTCAAAAACATTCAGTACTTC. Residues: CASSSRTGARTSGTPLKNIQYF.

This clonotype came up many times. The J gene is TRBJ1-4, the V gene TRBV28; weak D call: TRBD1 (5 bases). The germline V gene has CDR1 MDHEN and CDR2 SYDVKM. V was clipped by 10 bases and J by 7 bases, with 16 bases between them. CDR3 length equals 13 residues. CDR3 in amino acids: CATLGAMGEKLFF. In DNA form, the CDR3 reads TGTGCCACTCTCGGGGCTATGGGTGAAAAACTGTTTTTT.

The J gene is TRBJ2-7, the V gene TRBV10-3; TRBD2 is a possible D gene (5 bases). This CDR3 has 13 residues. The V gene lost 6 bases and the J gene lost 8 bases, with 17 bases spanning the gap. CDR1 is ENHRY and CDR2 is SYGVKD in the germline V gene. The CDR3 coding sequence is TGTGCCATCAGCCGCACCCGGGAAAACAAGCAGTACTTC. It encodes CAISRTRENKQYF.

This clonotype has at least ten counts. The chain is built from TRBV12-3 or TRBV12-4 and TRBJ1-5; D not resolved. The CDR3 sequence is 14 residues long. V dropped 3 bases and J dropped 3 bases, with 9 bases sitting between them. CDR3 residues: CASSFGSDNQPQHF. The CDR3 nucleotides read TGTGCCAGCAGTTTTGGCAGCGACAATCAGCCCCAGCATTTT.

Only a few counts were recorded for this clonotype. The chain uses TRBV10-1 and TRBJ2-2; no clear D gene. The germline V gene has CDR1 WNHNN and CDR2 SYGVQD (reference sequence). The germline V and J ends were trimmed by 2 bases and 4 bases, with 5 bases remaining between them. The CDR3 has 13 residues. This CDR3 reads CASSEKVTGELFF. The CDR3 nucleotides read TGCGCCAGCAGTGAGAAAGTCACCGGGGAGCTGTTTTTT.

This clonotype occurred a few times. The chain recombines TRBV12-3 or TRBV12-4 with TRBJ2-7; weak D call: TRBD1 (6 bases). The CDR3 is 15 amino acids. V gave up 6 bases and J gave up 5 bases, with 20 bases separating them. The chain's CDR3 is CASSSPGRGIHEQYF. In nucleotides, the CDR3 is TGTGCCAGCAGCTCCCCAGGCAGGGGAATACACGAGCAGTACTTC.

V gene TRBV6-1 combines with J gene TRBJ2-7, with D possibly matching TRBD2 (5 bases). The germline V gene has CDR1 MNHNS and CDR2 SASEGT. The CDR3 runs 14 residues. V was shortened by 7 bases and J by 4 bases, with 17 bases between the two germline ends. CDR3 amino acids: CASTPYSTGYEQYF. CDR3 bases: TGTGCCAGCACTCCCTACTCTACGGGGTACGAGCAGTACTTC.

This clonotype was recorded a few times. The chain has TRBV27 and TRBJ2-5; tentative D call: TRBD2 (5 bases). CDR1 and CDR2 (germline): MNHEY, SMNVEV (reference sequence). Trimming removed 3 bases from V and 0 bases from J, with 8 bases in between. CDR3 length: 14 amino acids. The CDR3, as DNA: TGTGCCAGCAGTTTGCTCGGGGACCAAGAGACCCAGTACTTC. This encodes CASSLLGDQETQYF.

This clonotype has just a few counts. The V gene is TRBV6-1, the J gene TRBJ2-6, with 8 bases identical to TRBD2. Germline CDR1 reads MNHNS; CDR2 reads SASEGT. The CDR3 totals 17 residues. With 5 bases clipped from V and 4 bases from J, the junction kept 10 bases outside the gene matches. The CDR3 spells CASSKTAGVVGANVLTF. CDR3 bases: TGTGCCAGCAGTAAGACAGCGGGAGTCGTAGGGGCCAACGTCCTGACTTTC.

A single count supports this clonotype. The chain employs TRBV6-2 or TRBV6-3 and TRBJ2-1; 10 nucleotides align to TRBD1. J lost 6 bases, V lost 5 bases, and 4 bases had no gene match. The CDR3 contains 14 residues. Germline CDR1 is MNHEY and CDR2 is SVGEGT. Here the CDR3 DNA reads TGTGCCAGCAGTCGACAGGGGGCACCCAATGAGCAGTTCTTC. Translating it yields CASSRQGAPNEQFF.

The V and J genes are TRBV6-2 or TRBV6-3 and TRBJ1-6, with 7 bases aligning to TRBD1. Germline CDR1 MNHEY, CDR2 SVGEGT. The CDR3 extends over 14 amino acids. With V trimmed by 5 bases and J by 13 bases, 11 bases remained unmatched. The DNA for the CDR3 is TGTGCCAGCAGTGAAGGACAGGCCTTTGCGCCCCTCCACTTT. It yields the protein CASSEGQAFAPLHF.